The text below deals with one T cell receptor (beta chain). Trimming at V came to 0 bases and at J to 3 bases, leaving 4 bases not matched to a gene. This CDR3 comprises 16 residues. Germline loops: CDR1 MGHRA, CDR2 YSYEKL. The assay was immunoSEQ multiplex PCR, and TCRdb's table has in-frame clones only and misses some. The sample has roughly 230,000 clones, less than 90% seen once. This entry comes from a study of blood T cell repertoires in COVID-19. V usage is TRBV4-1 and J usage is TRBJ2-3; 9 positions match TRBD2. The sequence was obtained from a man aged 65 to 85 with acute or convalescent COVID-19. Sequencing input: peripheral blood. The CDR3 DNA is TGCGCCAGCAGCCAAGAGAGGGCGGGAGGGACAGATACGCAGTATTTT. Protein product: CASSQERAGGTDTQYF.